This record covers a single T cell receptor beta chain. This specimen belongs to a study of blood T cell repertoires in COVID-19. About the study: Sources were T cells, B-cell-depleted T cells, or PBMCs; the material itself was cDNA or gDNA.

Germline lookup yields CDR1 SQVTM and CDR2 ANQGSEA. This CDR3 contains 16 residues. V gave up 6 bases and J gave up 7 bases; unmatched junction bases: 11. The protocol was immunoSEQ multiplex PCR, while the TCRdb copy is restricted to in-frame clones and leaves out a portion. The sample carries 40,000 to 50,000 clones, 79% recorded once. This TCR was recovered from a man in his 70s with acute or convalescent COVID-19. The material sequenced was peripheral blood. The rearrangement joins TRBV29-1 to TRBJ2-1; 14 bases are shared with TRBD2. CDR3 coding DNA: TGCAGCGTCGAGGGTGAGGGGACTAGCGGGAGTAATGAGCAGTTCTTC. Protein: CSVEGEGTSGSNEQFF.